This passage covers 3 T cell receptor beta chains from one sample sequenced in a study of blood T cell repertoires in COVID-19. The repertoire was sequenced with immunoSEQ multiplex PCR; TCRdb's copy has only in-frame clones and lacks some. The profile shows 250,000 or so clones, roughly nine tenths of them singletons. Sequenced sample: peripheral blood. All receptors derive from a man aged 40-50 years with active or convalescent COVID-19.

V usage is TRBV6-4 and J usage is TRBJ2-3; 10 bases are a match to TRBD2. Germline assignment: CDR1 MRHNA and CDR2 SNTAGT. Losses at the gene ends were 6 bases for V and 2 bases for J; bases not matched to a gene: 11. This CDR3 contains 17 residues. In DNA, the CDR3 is TGTGCCAGCAGGGATACGGGACTAGCGAAAGACACAGATACGCAGTATTTT. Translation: CASRDTGLAKDTDTQYF.

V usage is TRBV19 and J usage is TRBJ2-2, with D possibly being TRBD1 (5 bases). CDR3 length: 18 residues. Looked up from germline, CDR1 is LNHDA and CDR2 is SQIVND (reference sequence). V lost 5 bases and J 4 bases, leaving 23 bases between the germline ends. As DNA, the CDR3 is TGTGCCAGTAGTCAACCCTTAGGTGGGGCGCAGGGCACCGGGGAGCTGTTTTTT. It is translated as CASSQPLGGAQGTGELFF.

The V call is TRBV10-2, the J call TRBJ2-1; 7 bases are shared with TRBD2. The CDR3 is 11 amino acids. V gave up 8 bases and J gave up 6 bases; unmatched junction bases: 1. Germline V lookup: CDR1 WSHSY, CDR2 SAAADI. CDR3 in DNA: TGCGCCAGCTGGGAGGGCAATGAGCAGTTCTTC. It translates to CASWEGNEQFF.